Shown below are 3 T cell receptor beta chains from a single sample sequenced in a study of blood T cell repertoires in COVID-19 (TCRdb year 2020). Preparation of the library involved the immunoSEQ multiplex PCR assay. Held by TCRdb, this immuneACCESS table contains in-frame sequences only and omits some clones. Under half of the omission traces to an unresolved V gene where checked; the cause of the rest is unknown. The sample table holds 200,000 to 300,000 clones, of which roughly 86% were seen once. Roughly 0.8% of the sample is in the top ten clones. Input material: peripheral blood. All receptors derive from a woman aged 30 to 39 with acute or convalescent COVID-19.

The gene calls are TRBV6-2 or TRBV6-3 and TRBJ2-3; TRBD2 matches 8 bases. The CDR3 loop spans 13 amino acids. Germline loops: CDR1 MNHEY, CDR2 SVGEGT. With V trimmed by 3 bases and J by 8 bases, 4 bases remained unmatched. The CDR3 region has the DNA TGTGCCAGCAGTTATGCGGGAGGCATTACGCAGTATTTT. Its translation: CASSYAGGITQYF.

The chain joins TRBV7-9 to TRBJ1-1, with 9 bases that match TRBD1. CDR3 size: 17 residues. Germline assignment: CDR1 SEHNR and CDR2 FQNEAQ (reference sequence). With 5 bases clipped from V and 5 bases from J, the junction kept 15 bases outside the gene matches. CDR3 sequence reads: CASSPRPGTGPGTEAFF. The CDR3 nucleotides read TGTGCCAGCAGCCCCCGTCCCGGGACAGGGCCGGGTACTGAAGCTTTCTTT.

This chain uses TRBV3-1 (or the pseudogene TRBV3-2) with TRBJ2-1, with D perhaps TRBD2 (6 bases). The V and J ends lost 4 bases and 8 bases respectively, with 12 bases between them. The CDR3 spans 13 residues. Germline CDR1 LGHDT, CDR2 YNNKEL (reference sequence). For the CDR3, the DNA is TGTGCCAGCAGCCCGGGGACTTTGGATGAGCAGTTCTTC. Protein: CASSPGTLDEQFF.